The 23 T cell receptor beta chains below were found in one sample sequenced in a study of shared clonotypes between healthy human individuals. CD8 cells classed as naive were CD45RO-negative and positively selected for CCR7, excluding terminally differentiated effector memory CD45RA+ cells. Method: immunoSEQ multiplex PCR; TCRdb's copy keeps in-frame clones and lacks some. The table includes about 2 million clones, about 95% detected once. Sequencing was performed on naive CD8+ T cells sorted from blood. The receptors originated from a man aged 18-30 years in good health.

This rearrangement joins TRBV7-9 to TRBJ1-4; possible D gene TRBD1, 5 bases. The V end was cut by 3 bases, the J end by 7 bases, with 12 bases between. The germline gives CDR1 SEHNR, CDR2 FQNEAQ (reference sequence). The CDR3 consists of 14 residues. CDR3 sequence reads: CASSFGTGGEKLFF. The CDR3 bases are TGTGCCAGCAGCTTTGGTACGGGGGGTGAAAAACTGTTTTTT.

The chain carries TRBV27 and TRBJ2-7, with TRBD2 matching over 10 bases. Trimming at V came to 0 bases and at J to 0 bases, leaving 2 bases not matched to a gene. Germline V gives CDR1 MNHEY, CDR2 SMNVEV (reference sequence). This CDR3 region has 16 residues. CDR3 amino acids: CASSLSASGGSYEQYF. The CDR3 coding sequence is TGTGCCAGCAGTTTATCGGCTAGCGGGGGCTCCTACGAGCAGTACTTC.

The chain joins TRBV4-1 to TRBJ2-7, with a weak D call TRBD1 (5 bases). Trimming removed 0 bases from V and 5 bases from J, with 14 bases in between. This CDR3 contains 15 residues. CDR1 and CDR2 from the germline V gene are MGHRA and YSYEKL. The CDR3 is CASSQDRSGYNEQYF. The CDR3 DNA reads TGCGCCAGCAGCCAAGATCGGTCAGGGTACAACGAGCAGTACTTC.

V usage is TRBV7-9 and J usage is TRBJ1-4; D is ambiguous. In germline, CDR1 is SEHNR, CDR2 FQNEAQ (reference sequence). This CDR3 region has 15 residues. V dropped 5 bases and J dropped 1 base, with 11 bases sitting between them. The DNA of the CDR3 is TGTGCCAGCAGCCATAGTGGGGAAACTAATGAAAAACTGTTTTTT. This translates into CASSHSGETNEKLFF.

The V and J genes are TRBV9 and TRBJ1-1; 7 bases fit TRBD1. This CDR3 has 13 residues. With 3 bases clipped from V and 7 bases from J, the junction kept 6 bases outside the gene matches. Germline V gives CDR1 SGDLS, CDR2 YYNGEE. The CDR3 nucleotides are TGTGCCAGCAGCGCTACAGGGGCCATTGAAGCTTTCTTT. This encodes CASSATGAIEAFF.

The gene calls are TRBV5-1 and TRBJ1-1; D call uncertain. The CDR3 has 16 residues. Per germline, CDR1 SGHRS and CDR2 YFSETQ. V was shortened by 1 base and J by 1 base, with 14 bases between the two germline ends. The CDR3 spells CASSLRAGWGNTEAFF. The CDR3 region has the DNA TGCGCCAGCAGCTTGAGGGCAGGATGGGGGAACACTGAAGCTTTCTTT.

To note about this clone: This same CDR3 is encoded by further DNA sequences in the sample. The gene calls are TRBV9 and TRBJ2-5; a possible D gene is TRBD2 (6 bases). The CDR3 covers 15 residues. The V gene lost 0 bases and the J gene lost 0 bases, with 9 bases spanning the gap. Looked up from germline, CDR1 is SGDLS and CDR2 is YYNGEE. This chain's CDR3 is CASSVDGGYQETQYF. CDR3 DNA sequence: TGTGCCAGCAGCGTAGACGGGGGTTACCAAGAGACCCAGTACTTC.

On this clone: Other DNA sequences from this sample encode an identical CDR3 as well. The CDR3 reads CASSPGTGTNYGYTF. The DNA for the CDR3 is TGCGCCAGCAGCCCTGGGACAGGAACTAACTATGGCTACACCTTC. The chain uses TRBV5-1 and TRBJ1-2; 8 bases fit TRBD1. Germline CDR1 SGHRS, CDR2 YFSETQ. This CDR3 region has 15 residues. Germline trimming cut 4 bases from V and 0 bases from J; bases unmatched to any gene: 5. The variable domain in full, with the rest retrieved from reference TRBV5-1 and TRBJ1-2, is KAGVTQTPRYLIKTRGQQVTLSCSPISGHRSVSWYQQTPGQGLQFLFEYFSETQRNKGNFPGRFSGRQFSNSRSEMNVSTLELGDSALYLCASSPGTGTNYGYTFGSGTRLTVV.

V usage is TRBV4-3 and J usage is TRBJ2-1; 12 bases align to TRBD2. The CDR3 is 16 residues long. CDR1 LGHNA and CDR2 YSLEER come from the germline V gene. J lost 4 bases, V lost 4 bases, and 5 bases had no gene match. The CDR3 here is CASSPVTSGSYNEQFF. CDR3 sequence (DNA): TGCGCCAGCAGCCCGGTGACTAGCGGGAGTTACAATGAGCAGTTCTTC.

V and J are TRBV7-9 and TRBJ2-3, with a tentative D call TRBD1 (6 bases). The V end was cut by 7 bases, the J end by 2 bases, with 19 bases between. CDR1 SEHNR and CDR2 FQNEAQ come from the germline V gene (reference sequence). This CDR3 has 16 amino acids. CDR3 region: CASNPSWDTFTDTQYF. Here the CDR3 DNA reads TGTGCCAGCAACCCTTCCTGGGACACATTCACAGATACGCAGTATTTT.

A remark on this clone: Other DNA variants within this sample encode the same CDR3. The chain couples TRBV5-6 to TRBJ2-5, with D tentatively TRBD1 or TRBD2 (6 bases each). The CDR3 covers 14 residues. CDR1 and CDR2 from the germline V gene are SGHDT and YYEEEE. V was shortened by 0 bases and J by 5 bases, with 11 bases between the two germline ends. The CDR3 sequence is CASSLGTGRETQYF. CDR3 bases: TGTGCCAGCAGCTTGGGAACAGGGAGGGAGACCCAGTACTTC.

As DNA, the CDR3 is TGTGCCACCAGCAGAGGACATCACGACAATGAGCAGTTCTTC. It specifies CATSRGHHDNEQFF. The chain couples TRBV15 to TRBJ2-1; D not certain. V was cut by 1 base and J by 5 bases, with 9 bases left in between. The CDR3 is 14 amino acids. CDR1 and CDR2 (germline): LNHNV, YYDKDF (reference sequence).

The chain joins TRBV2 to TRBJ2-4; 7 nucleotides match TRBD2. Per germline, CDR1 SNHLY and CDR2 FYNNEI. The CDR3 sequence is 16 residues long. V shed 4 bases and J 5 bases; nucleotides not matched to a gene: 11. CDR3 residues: CASSGEGEGLENIQYF. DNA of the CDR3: TGTGCCAGCAGTGGGGAGGGCGAGGGCCTCGAAAACATTCAGTACTTC.

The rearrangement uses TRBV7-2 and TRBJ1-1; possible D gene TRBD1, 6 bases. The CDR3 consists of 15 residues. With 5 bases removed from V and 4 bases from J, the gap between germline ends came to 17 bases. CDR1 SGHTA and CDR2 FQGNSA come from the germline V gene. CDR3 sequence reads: CASSQAEGVVTEAFF. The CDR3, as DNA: TGTGCCAGCAGCCAAGCTGAGGGGGTCGTCACTGAAGCTTTCTTT.

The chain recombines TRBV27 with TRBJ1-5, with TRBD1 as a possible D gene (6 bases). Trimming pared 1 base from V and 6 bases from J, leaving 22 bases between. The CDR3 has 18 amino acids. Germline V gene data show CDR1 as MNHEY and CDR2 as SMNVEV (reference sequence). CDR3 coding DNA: TGTGCCAGCAGTTTATTGGGGACCGGGGGCGTCAAAGGTCAGCCCCAGCATTTT. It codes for CASSLLGTGGVKGQPQHF.

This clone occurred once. CDR3 sequence reads: CASSLGGTGTVTETQYF. In DNA form, the CDR3 reads TGTGCCAGCAGCTTGGGGGGTACCGGGACAGTAACGGAGACCCAGTACTTC. V and J are TRBV7-6 and TRBJ2-5; D is perhaps TRBD1 (7 bases). This CDR3 comprises 17 residues. Germline CDR1 reads SGHVS; CDR2 reads FNYEAQ. Trimming shortened V by 3 bases and J by 5 bases, and 22 bases separated the two germline ends.

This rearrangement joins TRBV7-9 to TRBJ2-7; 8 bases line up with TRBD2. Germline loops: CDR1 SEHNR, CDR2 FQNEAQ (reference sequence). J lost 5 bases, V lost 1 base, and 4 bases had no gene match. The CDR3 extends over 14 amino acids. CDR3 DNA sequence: TGTGCCAGCAGCTTAGGCGGGAGGCTCAACGAGCAGTACTTC. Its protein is CASSLGGRLNEQYF.

CDR3 protein: CASSELGGSYNSPLHF. In nucleotides, the CDR3 is TGTGCCAGCAGCGAGCTAGGGGGCTCCTATAATTCACCCCTCCACTTT. The V call is TRBV9, the J call TRBJ1-6; D perhaps matches TRBD1 (6 bases). Germline V gene sequence: CDR1 SGDLS, CDR2 YYNGEE. V dropped 3 bases and J dropped 0 bases, with 10 bases sitting between them. The CDR3 totals 16 residues. The complete variable domain, with remaining parts taken from reference TRBV9 and TRBJ1-6, reads DSGVTQTPKHLITATGQRVTLRCSPRSGDLSVYWYQQSLDQGLQFLIQYYNGEERAKGNILERFSAQQFPDLHSELNLSSLELGDSALYFCASSELGGSYNSPLHFGNGTRLTVT.

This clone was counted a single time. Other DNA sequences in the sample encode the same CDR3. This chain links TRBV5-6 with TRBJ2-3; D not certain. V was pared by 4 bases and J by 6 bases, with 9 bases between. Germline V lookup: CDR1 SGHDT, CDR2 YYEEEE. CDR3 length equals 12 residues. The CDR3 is CASSPEGDTQYF. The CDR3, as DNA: TGTGCCAGCAGCCCTGAAGGGGATACGCAGTATTTT.

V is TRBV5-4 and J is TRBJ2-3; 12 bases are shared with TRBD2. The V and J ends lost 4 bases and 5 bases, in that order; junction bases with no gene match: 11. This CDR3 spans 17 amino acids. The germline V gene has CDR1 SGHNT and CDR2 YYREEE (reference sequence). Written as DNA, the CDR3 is TGTGCCAGCAGCGCAACCGCTAGCGGGGGGGCCTTAGATACGCAGTATTTT. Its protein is CASSATASGGALDTQYF.

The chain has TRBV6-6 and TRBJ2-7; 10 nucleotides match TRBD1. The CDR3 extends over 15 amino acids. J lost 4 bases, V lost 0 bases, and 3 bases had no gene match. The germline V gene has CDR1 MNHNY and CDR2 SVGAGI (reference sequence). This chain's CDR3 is CASSYSTGGWYEQYF. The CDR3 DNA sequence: TGTGCCAGCAGTTACTCGACAGGGGGCTGGTACGAGCAGTACTTC.

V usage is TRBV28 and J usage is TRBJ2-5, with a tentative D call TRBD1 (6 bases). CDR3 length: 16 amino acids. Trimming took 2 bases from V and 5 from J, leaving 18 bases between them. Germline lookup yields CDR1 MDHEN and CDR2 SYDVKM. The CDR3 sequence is CASSLVPQGLGETQYF. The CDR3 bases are TGTGCCAGCAGTTTAGTCCCGCAGGGGCTAGGGGAGACCCAGTACTTC.

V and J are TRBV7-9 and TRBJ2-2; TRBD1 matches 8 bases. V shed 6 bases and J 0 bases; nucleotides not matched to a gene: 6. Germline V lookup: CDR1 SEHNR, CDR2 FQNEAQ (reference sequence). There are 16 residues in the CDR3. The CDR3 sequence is CASSYLQGANTGELFF. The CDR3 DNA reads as TGTGCCAGCAGTTACCTACAGGGGGCGAACACCGGGGAGCTGTTTTTT.